This TCR beta chain comes out of a study of T cells after yellow fever vaccination. With 5 bases removed from V and 1 base from J, the gap between germline ends came to 20 bases. The CDR3 runs to 17 residues. Germline CDR1 LNHDA, CDR2 SQIVND (reference sequence). MiXCR, run by TCRdb on the 5' RACE reads, gives a single entry per CDR3 protein. The table includes 300,000 or so distinct CDR3 sequences, 8% to 9.5% detected once. The J gene is TRBJ2-5, the V gene TRBV19; TRBD1 might be the D (6 bases). The sequence was obtained from a man younger than 35 who received the YFV17D yellow fever vaccine. The source was PBMCs, collected around 45 days after the first yellow fever vaccination. CDR3 sequence reads: CASSAYLRGPTQETQYF. In DNA form, the CDR3 reads TGTGCCAGTAGTGCCTACCTCAGGGGACCTACCCAAGAGACCCAGTACTTC.